This passage covers 15 T cell receptor beta chains from one sample sequenced in a study of T-cell reconstitution after alpha-beta-depleted transplantation in children. Preparation of the TCRbeta library involved a method that used unique molecular identifiers. Each CDR3 protein gets one entry after TCRdb re-called the PCR reads with MiXCR. Of 400,000 to 500,000 distinct CDR3 sequences in the sample, approximately 11% were seen once. Sequencing used PBMCs from the stem cell graft donor, obtained from the stem cell graft. All receptors come from a human donor who donated a stem cell graft to a child with acute myeloid leukemia.

This clonotype has at least ten counts. The chain carries TRBV7-2 and TRBJ2-3; D gene ambiguous. Trimming removed 1 base at V and 10 bases at J, with 6 bases between. The CDR3 consists of 11 residues. Germline values: CDR1 SGHTA, CDR2 FQGNSA. CDR3 DNA sequence: TGTGCCAGCAGCTTAGGTCTAGCGCAGTATTTT. It specifies CASSLGLAQYF.

Note on this clonotype: This sequence may be a read error, since a much larger clone differs from it by one base. The rearrangement links TRBV7-2 to TRBJ1-1, with TRBD1 identical over 7 bases. Germline-derived CDR1 and CDR2 are SGHTA and FQGNSA. The CDR3 is 15 amino acids. CDR3: CASSFNRGRGTKAFF. The CDR3 DNA reads as TGTGCCAGCAGCTTCAACAGGGGAAGGGGCACTAAAGCTTTCTTT. Variable domain in full (rest from reference TRBV7-2 and TRBJ1-1): GAGVSQSPSNKVTEKGKDVELRCDPISGHTALYWYRQSLGQGLEFLIYFQGNSAPDKSGLPSDRFSAERTGGSVSTLTIQRTQQEDSAVYLCASSFNRGRGTKAFFGQGTRLTVV.

The chain has TRBV10-1 and TRBJ2-3, with D unresolved. The CDR3 is 14 residues long. Trimming took 2 bases from V and 3 from J, leaving 9 bases between them. CDR1 WNHNN and CDR2 SYGVQD come from the germline V gene (reference sequence). The chain's CDR3 is CASSERLGTDTQYF. The CDR3 DNA follows: TGCGCCAGCAGTGAGAGATTGGGTACAGATACGCAGTATTTT.

This clonotype was detected a few times. The rearrangement links TRBV29-1 to TRBJ2-7; D call uncertain. This CDR3 is built from 13 residues. The germline V and J ends were trimmed by 8 bases and 0 bases, with 14 bases remaining between them. In germline, CDR1 is SQVTM, CDR2 ANQGSEA. The CDR3 reads CSIRDWDSYEQYF. The DNA of the CDR3 is TGCAGCATCCGAGACTGGGACTCCTACGAGCAGTACTTC.

This chain uses TRBV5-4 with TRBJ2-7, with 7 bases aligning to TRBD2. J was trimmed by 2 bases and V by 4 bases; bases with no gene match: 6. This CDR3 is built from 14 residues. Germline V gives CDR1 SGHNT, CDR2 YYREEE (reference sequence). The chain's CDR3 is CASSHGLVTYEQYF. The DNA of the CDR3 is TGTGCCAGCAGCCACGGACTAGTTACCTACGAGCAGTACTTC.

This clonotype was seen at least ten times. This rearrangement joins TRBV6-2 or TRBV6-3 to TRBJ1-6; D gene uncertain. This CDR3 is built from 13 residues. V lost 10 bases, J lost 5 bases, and 12 bases lay in between. From germline, CDR1 is MNHEY and CDR2 SVGEGT. CDR3 sequence reads: CATSGSDNSPLHF. The CDR3 DNA follows: TGTGCCACCTCGGGATCCGATAATTCACCCCTCCACTTT.

This clonotype has a handful of counts. The chain recombines TRBV20-1 with TRBJ1-1; weak D call: TRBD1 (6 bases). The CDR3 has 16 amino acids. Deletions cut 0 bases from V and 3 bases from J, with 17 bases between. Per the germline V gene, CDR1 is DFQATT and CDR2 is SNEGSKA (reference sequence). The CDR3 reads CSARDLRGGVDTEAFF. In DNA form, the CDR3 reads TGCAGTGCTAGAGATCTCAGGGGCGGGGTGGACACTGAAGCTTTCTTT.

This chain uses TRBV7-8 with TRBJ2-5, with 9 bases that match TRBD2. Per the germline V gene, CDR1 is SGHVS and CDR2 is FQNEAQ. V lost 4 bases, J lost 1 base, and 4 bases stayed unmatched. The CDR3 totals 15 residues. CDR3 bases: TGTGCCAGCAGCTATTTAGCGGGAGTCCAAGAGACCCAGTACTTC. Its protein is CASSYLAGVQETQYF.

The CDR3 loop is CSARGAPGSGNTIYF. The CDR3 bases are TGCAGTGCCCGGGGGGCCCCTGGGTCTGGAAACACCATATATTTT. The rearrangement joins TRBV20-1 to TRBJ1-3; TRBD1 is a possible D gene (6 bases). CDR3 length: 15 residues. V was clipped by 6 bases and J by 1 base, with 16 bases between them. CDR1 DFQATT and CDR2 SNEGSKA come from the germline V gene (reference sequence).

The chain carries TRBV10-3 and TRBJ1-1, with no clear D. Trimming left V 4 bases short and J 1 base short, with 7 bases between. The CDR3 spans 13 residues. Germline V lookup: CDR1 ENHRY, CDR2 SYGVKD. In DNA, the CDR3 is TGTGCCATCAGTGGGGCAGGGAACACTGAAGCTTTCTTT. It is translated as CAISGAGNTEAFF.

A few counts support this clonotype. The chain employs TRBV7-2 and TRBJ2-1; D ambiguous. The CDR3 is made up of 15 amino acids. V gave up 3 bases and J gave up 6 bases, with 15 bases separating them. CDR1 and CDR2 (germline): SGHTA, FQGNSA. The CDR3 bases are TGTGCCAGCAGCTTCCAAGGGTCTGTCGGCAATGAGCAGTTCTTC. Protein product: CASSFQGSVGNEQFF.

Comment on this clonotype: Sequence at one end of the junction differs from germline and may be a read error. The chain links TRBV7-3 to TRBJ2-1, with 7 bases that match TRBD2. The CDR3 spans 15 residues. CDR1 SGHTA and CDR2 FQGTGA come from the germline V gene. The CDR3 DNA follows: TGTGCCAGCAGCCCCACCGGGACTAACTACAATCAGCAGTTCTTC. It is translated as CASSPTGTNYNQQFF. Using reference TRBV7-3 and TRBJ2-1 for the parts outside the CDR3, the full variable domain is GAGVSQTPSNKVTEKGKYVELRCDPISGHTALYWYRQSLGQGPEFLIYFQGTGAADDSGLPNDRFFAVRPEGSVSTLKIQRTERGDSAVYLCASSPTGTNYNQQFFGPGTRLTVL.

The V and J genes are TRBV5-1 and TRBJ2-3; the D gene is possibly TRBD2 (5 bases). CDR3 length: 14 amino acids. Trimming took off 6 bases at V and 0 bases at J, with 11 bases between the two ends. The germline V gene has CDR1 SGHRS and CDR2 YFSETQ. In nucleotides, the CDR3 is TGCGCCAGCAAAGTCGGGATCAGCACAGATACGCAGTATTTT. Encoded protein: CASKVGISTDTQYF.

This clonotype has only a few counts. V usage is TRBV25-1 and J usage is TRBJ2-5; 7 positions match TRBD2. The V gene end was trimmed by 1 base and the J gene end by 2 bases; junction bases not matched to a gene: 13. Germline V gene data show CDR1 as MGHDK and CDR2 as SYGVNS. The CDR3 totals 18 residues. The CDR3 sequence is CASSESQGLASGQETQYF. CDR3 nucleotides: TGTGCCAGCAGTGAATCCCAGGGTCTAGCTAGCGGACAAGAGACCCAGTACTTC.

This clonotype was counted once. The junction shows a germline mismatch at one end, possibly a read error. The rearrangement uses TRBV6-4 and TRBJ2-2; 9 bases are shared with TRBD1. This CDR3 contains 18 residues. CDR1 is MRHNA and CDR2 is SNTAGT in the germline V gene. In nucleotides, the CDR3 is TGTGCCTGCAGTGCACGGACAGGGGCTTTTGGGAACACGGGGGAGCTGTTTTTT. Its translation: CACSARTGAFGNTGELFF.